This TCR beta chain emerged from a study of Ad26.COV2.S vaccination and SARS-CoV-2 variants. Study-level points and caveats: Total T cell responses, in the TCR breadth and depth analyses, may have been underestimated.

The CDR3 totals 16 residues. TCRdb's copy holds only in-frame clones and misses some; the assay was immunoSEQ multiplex PCR. Of around 350,000 clones in the sample, about 90% were seen once. About this clone itself: Antigen unknown.

This receptor was identified in a human donor who had recovered from COVID-19. The material sequenced was peripheral blood, taken after recovery from COVID-19. The chain employs TRBV21-1 and TRBJ2-1; whether TRBD1, the table's D call, matches the DNA was not checked. TRBV21-1 is designated a pseudogene. The CDR3 sequence: CASSTRQVSSYNEQFF. The CDR3 DNA follows: TGTGCCAGCAGCACCAGACAGGTAAGCTCCTACAATGAGCAGTTCTTC.